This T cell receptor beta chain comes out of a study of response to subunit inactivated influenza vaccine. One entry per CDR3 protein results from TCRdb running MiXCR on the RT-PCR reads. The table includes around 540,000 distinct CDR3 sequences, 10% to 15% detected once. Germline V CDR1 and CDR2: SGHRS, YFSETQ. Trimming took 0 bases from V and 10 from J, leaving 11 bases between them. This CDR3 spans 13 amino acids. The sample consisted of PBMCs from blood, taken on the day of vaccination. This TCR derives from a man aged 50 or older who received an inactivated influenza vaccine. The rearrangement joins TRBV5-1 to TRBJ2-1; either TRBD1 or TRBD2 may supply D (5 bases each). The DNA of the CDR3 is TGCGCCAGCAGCTTGGCTAGTGGGGGAGAGCAGTTCTTC. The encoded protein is CASSLASGGEQFF. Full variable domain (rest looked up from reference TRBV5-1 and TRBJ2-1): KAGVTQTPRYLIKTRGQQVTLSCSPISGHRSVSWYQQTPGQGLQFLFEYFSETQRNKGNFPGRFSGRQFSNSRSEMNVSTLELGDSALYLCASSLASGGEQFFGPGTRLTVL.